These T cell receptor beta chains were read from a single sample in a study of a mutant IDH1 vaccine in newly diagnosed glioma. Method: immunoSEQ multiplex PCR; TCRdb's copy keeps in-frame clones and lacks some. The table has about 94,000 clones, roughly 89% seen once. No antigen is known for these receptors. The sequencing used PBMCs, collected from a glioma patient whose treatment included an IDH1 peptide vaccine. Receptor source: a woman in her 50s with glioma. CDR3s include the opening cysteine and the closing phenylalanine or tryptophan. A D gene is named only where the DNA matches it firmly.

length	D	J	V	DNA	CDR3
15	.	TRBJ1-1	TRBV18	TGTGCCAGCTCACTAAAAGGGGGTATGAACACTGAAGCTTTCTTT	CASSLKGGMNTEAFF
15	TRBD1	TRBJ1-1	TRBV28	TGTGCCAGCAGTGGGTGGACAGGATTGAACACTGAAGCTTTCTTT	CASSGWTGLNTEAFF
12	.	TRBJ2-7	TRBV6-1	TGTGCCAGCAGTAAGCAACACTACGAGCAGTACTTC	CASSKQHYEQYF
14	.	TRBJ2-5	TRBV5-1	TGCGCCAGCAGCTTACAGGCGAACCAAGAGACCCAGTACTTC	CASSLQANQETQYF
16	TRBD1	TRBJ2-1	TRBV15	TGTGCCACCAGCCCCCCAGGGACAGGGTCCTACAATGAGCAGTTCTTC	CATSPPGTGSYNEQFF
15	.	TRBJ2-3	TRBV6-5	TGTGCCAGCAGTCCCCCGCCCACAGGTTCAGATACGCAGTATTTT	CASSPPPTGSDTQYF
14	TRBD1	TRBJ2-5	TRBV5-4	TGTGCCAGCAGCTCGGACAGGGGCCAAGAGACCCAGTACTTC	CASSSDRGQETQYF
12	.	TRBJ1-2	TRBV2	TGTGCCAGCAGTGAAGGGGCCTATGGCTACACCTTC	CASSEGAYGYTF
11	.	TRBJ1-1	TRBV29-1	TGCAGCGTTGAAGATCGGGGTGAAGCTTTCTTT	CSVEDRGEAFF
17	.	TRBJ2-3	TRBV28	TGTGCCAGCAGTTTCTCAAGGGGGGCCCTAAAGTTAGATACGCAGTATTTT	CASSFSRGALKLDTQYF
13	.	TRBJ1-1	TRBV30	TGTGCCTGGAGTGTAATCGCGAACACTGAAGCTTTCTTT	CAWSVIANTEAFF